This T cell receptor (beta chain) comes out of a study of T cell responses to AZD1222 COVID-19 vaccine. Study in general: Some second doses came at about 4 weeks and others at about 12 weeks; these were pooled. Findings of the study overall: In a largely white British group with more females than males, clonal diversity was possibly underestimated. Spike was spanned by vaccine-associated CD4 TCRs, with dominance at 160-218 and 743-854.

Looked up from germline, CDR1 is SEHNR and CDR2 is FQNEAQ (reference sequence). V was shortened by 4 bases and J by 1 base, with 14 bases between the two germline ends. This CDR3 has 15 amino acids. Produced via immunoSEQ multiplex PCR; TCRdb's table is partial and in-frame only. In the table there are more than 85,000 clones, roughly 80% of which are singletons. As to this clone: Its antigen is undetermined.

The sequences come from peripheral blood, collected on day 0 of AZD1222 vaccination. The clonotype was recovered from an adult in good health. This chain connects TRBV7-9 to TRBJ2-7; possible D gene TRBD1, 7 bases. In DNA form, the CDR3 reads TGTGCCAGCAGCTCCTACCAGGGGGGTTCCTACGAGCAGTACTTC. The encoded protein is CASSSYQGGSYEQYF.